These 23 T cell receptor beta chains originate from one sample sequenced in a study of shared clonotypes between healthy human individuals. Generated by immunoSEQ multiplex PCR, the TCRdb table keeps only in-frame clones and is missing some. The data contain around 750,000 clones, approximately 74% of them singletons. The sample consisted of memory CD4+ T cells sorted from blood. This sample's subset: CD45RA-negative fraction. The receptors here all came from a woman aged 30 to 39 in good health.

The genes are TRBV28 and TRBJ2-1; 7 nucleotides match TRBD2. The germline V gene has CDR1 MDHEN and CDR2 SYDVKM. Germline trimming cut 2 bases from V and 3 bases from J; bases unmatched to any gene: 7. The CDR3 spans 16 residues. The CDR3 DNA is TGTGCCAGCAGTTTACCCGGGGCTAGCGGCTACAATGAGCAGTTCTTC. It translates to CASSLPGASGYNEQFF.

The chain joins TRBV7-8 to TRBJ2-3; 9 nucleotides match TRBD2. V shed 5 bases, J shed 7 bases, and the junction held 13 bases outside the gene matches. The CDR3 has 16 amino acids. Germline assignment: CDR1 SGHVS and CDR2 FQNEAQ. The DNA for the CDR3 is TGTGCCAGCAGCCCTCCTCTGCGGGAGGGAATACATACGCAGTATTTT. Translated, it gives CASSPPLREGIHTQYF. Using reference TRBV7-8 and TRBJ2-3 for the parts outside the CDR3, the full variable domain is GAGVSQSPRYKVAKRGQDVALRCDPISGHVSLFWYQQALGQGPEFLTYFQNEAQLDKSGLPSDRFFAERPEGSVSTLKIQRTQQEDSAVYLCASSPPLREGIHTQYFGPGTRLTVL.

The genes are TRBV6-5 and TRBJ2-7, with no clear D. The CDR3 covers 14 residues. Trimming took off 2 bases at V and 5 bases at J, with 13 bases between the two ends. From germline, CDR1 is MNHEY and CDR2 SVGAGI. This chain's CDR3 is CASSYQSPRNEQYF. CDR3 DNA: TGTGCCAGCAGTTACCAGTCCCCTAGGAACGAGCAGTACTTC.

The chain is built from TRBV5-1 and TRBJ2-1; TRBD2 agrees at 8 bases. The junction had 7 bases not matched to a gene; V was cut back by 2 bases and J by 6 bases. Germline V gene data show CDR1 as SGHRS and CDR2 as YFSETQ. The CDR3 has 15 residues. In DNA, the CDR3 is TGCGCCAGCAGCTTCAAGCGGGAGAGTACCAATGAGCAGTTCTTC. Its protein is CASSFKRESTNEQFF.

J is TRBJ2-5 and V is TRBV27; D is undetermined. Germline V gene data show CDR1 as MNHEY and CDR2 as SMNVEV (reference sequence). The CDR3 contains 13 residues. V was shortened by 5 bases and J by 7 bases, with 14 bases between the two germline ends. This CDR3 is CASSIGRVGTQYF. DNA of the CDR3: TGTGCCAGCAGTATCGGCCGCGTGGGGACCCAGTACTTC.

This sequence joins TRBV15 and TRBJ2-3; TRBD2 aligns across 11 bases. Per the germline V gene, CDR1 is LNHNV and CDR2 is YYDKDF (reference sequence). Trimming removed 4 bases from V and 0 bases from J; junction bases left unmatched: 3. The CDR3 has 16 amino acids. The CDR3 region is CATSTRTSGSTDTQYF. CDR3 sequence (DNA): TGTGCCACCAGCACCCGGACTAGCGGGAGCACAGATACGCAGTATTTT.

This clone was found a few times. This chain joins TRBV2 and TRBJ1-1; D unresolved. Germline CDR1 and CDR2: SNHLY and FYNNEI. Trimming took 7 bases from V and 2 from J, leaving 14 bases between them. The CDR3 has 14 residues. The CDR3 DNA reads TGTGCCAGCATGAGAAGGACGGTTAACACTGAAGCTTTCTTT. This codes for CASMRRTVNTEAFF. The variable domain in full, with the rest retrieved from reference TRBV2 and TRBJ1-1, is EPEVTQTPSHQVTQMGQEVILRCVPISNHLYFYWYRQILGQKVEFLVSFYNNEISEKSEIFDDQFSVERPDGSNFTLKIRSTKLEDSAMYFCASMRRTVNTEAFFGQGTRLTVV.

The V call is TRBV27, the J call TRBJ1-6, with D uncertain. Trimming took off 7 bases at V and 0 bases at J, with 10 bases between the two ends. Looked up from germline, CDR1 is MNHEY and CDR2 is SMNVEV (reference sequence). The CDR3 sequence is 15 residues long. The CDR3 nucleotides are TGTGCCAGCACGTTCTTGAGCTCCTATAATTCACCCCTCCACTTT. Its translation: CASTFLSSYNSPLHF.

J is TRBJ1-4 and V is TRBV18; the D gene is possibly TRBD1 (5 bases). The ends were cut back, 0 bases at V and 5 bases at J, with 10 bases in the middle. CDR1 and CDR2 (germline): KGHSH, LQKENI. This CDR3 has 15 residues. DNA for the CDR3: TGTGCCAGCTCACCACCGACAGTAGTAAATGAAAAACTGTTTTTT. It yields the protein CASSPPTVVNEKLFF.

This chain uses TRBV7-8 with TRBJ2-2, with 7 positions matching TRBD2. V trimming: 1 base; J trimming: 3 bases; junction bases outside the gene matches: 8. CDR3 length equals 17 residues. CDR1 and CDR2 from the germline V gene are SGHVS and FQNEAQ. The CDR3 spells CASSLDRRLAYTGELFF. Written as DNA, the CDR3 is TGTGCCAGCAGCTTAGACCGCCGACTAGCTTACACCGGGGAGCTGTTTTTT.

The chain links TRBV28 to TRBJ2-1, with unresolved D. The CDR3 has 15 amino acids. Trimming cost V 6 bases and J 0 bases, with 12 bases left between them. Germline V gives CDR1 MDHEN, CDR2 SYDVKM. The CDR3 DNA reads TGTGCCAGCAGCCTTCCTTCCCGCTCCTACAATGAGCAGTTCTTC. Its protein product is CASSLPSRSYNEQFF. The whole variable domain, filled in from reference TRBV28 and TRBJ2-1, reads DVKVTQSSRYLVKRTGEKVFLECVQDMDHENMFWYRQDPGLGLRLIYFSYDVKMKEKGDIPEGYSVSREKKERFSLILESASTNQTSMYLCASSLPSRSYNEQFFGPGTRLTVL.

This chain uses TRBV11-2 with TRBJ2-1; 14 bases match TRBD2. The length of the CDR3 is 16 residues. CDR1 is SGHAT and CDR2 is FQNNGV in the germline V gene. The V gene end was trimmed by 5 bases and the J gene end by 6 bases; junction bases not matched to a gene: 6. DNA of the CDR3: TGTGCCAGCAGCGGGGGGACTAGCGGGAGTATCAATGAGCAGTTCTTC. The encoded protein is CASSGGTSGSINEQFF.

Comment on this clone: Other nucleotide sequences from this sample produce the same CDR3. CDR3 residues: CASSTTGGGETQYF. CDR3 nucleotide sequence: TGTGCCAGTAGTACCACAGGGGGCGGAGAGACCCAGTACTTC. V is TRBV19 and J is TRBJ2-5, with 9 nucleotides matching TRBD1. V lost 4 bases and J lost 4; bases outside the gene matches: 4. Germline V CDR1 and CDR2: LNHDA, SQIVND (reference sequence). The CDR3 loop spans 14 amino acids.

V is TRBV2 and J is TRBJ1-1; D is uncertain. This CDR3 is 16 amino acids long. Germline CDR1 reads SNHLY; CDR2 reads FYNNEI. V was pared by 3 bases and J by 1 base, with 15 bases between. CDR3 residues: CASSDLSYLPNTEAFF. The CDR3 DNA reads as TGTGCCAGCAGTGATCTTAGCTATCTGCCGAACACTGAAGCTTTCTTT.

The chain uses TRBV28 and TRBJ1-4; D is undetermined. Trimming stripped 6 bases from V and 10 bases from J, with 21 bases between. The germline CDR1 and CDR2 sequences are MDHEN and SYDVKM. CDR3 length: 15 amino acids. In DNA, the CDR3 is TGTGCCAGCAGATTACCGGGCCGGGTTAAAGGAAAACTGTTTTTT. This sequence encodes CASRLPGRVKGKLFF.

This clone came up many times. The J gene is TRBJ1-1, the V gene TRBV6-6; D uncertain. The germline CDR1 and CDR2 sequences are MNHNY and SVGAGI (reference sequence). The CDR3 covers 12 residues. Trimming cost V 6 bases and J 1 base, with 6 bases left between them. The CDR3 protein is CASRYRNTEAFF. CDR3 coding DNA: TGTGCCAGCAGGTACAGGAACACTGAAGCTTTCTTT.

This clone is a singleton in its sample. The genes are TRBV5-6 and TRBJ2-1; D remains ambiguous. The germline V and J ends were trimmed by 4 bases and 9 bases, with 14 bases remaining between them. Germline CDR1 is SGHDT and CDR2 is YYEEEE. The CDR3 consists of 13 residues. In nucleotides, the CDR3 is TGTGCCAGCAGCGCCTGGACGAGGCGTGAGCAGTTCTTC. This codes for CASSAWTRREQFF.

The chain combines TRBV7-9 with TRBJ2-4; D is unclear. Trimming took 0 bases from V and 8 from J, leaving 8 bases between them. Germline loops: CDR1 SEHNR, CDR2 FQNEAQ (reference sequence). CDR3 length: 13 residues. This CDR3 is CASSLAGIDIQYF. CDR3 nucleotide sequence: TGTGCCAGCAGCTTAGCGGGTATAGACATTCAGTACTTC.

The J gene is TRBJ2-5, the V gene TRBV4-1; D is perhaps TRBD2 (6 bases). The CDR3 has 15 residues. Trimming removed 3 bases at V and 5 bases at J, with 16 bases between. The V gene's germline CDR1 is MGHRA and CDR2 YSYEKL. Here the CDR3 DNA reads TGCGCCAGCAGCCAGGCGGGGACTTCATGGGAGACCCAGTACTTC. Translating gives CASSQAGTSWETQYF.

J is TRBJ2-5 and V is TRBV9, with 9 bases that match TRBD2. The CDR3 is made up of 16 amino acids. From germline, CDR1 is SGDLS and CDR2 YYNGEE. J lost 5 bases, V lost 5 bases, and 13 bases had no gene match. The chain's CDR3 is CASSPRPSGRMETQYF. The CDR3 DNA follows: TGTGCCAGCAGTCCAAGACCAAGCGGGAGGATGGAGACCCAGTACTTC.

The chain is built from TRBV4-1 and TRBJ2-2; D is uncertain. CDR1 and CDR2 from the germline V gene are MGHRA and YSYEKL. Trimming took off 7 bases at V and 3 bases at J, with 6 bases between the two ends. There are 12 residues in the CDR3. The CDR3 loop reads CASTWDTGELFF. The DNA for the CDR3 is TGCGCCAGCACCTGGGACACCGGGGAGCTGTTTTTT.

The gene calls are TRBV4-1 and TRBJ2-1; D is undetermined. The V end lost 1 base, the J end lost 8 bases, and 24 bases lay between the germline ends. Looked up from germline, CDR1 is MGHRA and CDR2 is YSYEKL. There are 18 residues in the CDR3. This CDR3 is CASSQVIRSGRSRHEQFF. The DNA of the CDR3 is TGCGCCAGCAGCCAAGTCATCCGGTCAGGACGTTCTAGGCATGAGCAGTTCTTC.

CDR3 sequence: CASSWDRGNTIYF. The CDR3 bases are TGTGCCAGCAGTTGGGACAGGGGGAACACCATATATTTT. This chain uses TRBV11-2 with TRBJ1-3, with 11 bases identical to TRBD1. In germline, CDR1 is SGHAT, CDR2 FQNNGV. The CDR3 is made up of 13 amino acids. V lost 6 bases and J lost 7; bases outside the gene matches: 2.